The clone carrying this T cell receptor beta chain was detected only once. As yet, its antigen is unknown. TCR beta library input comprised around 2 micrograms of genomic DNA from cryopreserved PBMCs. This sample is part of a study of cytotoxic CD8 clonotypes in ibrutinib-treated CLL. On the study more broadly: Patient counts were about a dozen relapsed/refractory, over 14 treatment-naive and some 17 IGHV unmutated.

Sequenced by immunoSEQ multiplex PCR; TCRdb stores in-frame clones only, minus some. The top ten clones hold approximately 5.9% of a sample with 200,000 or so clones, 70% of them seen once. Whole-study results and caveats: Few clonotypes were public, and these shrank or held steady under treatment.

This clonotype was sampled from a human donor with chronic lymphocytic leukemia. The input for sequencing was PBMCs, taken after 12 months of ibrutinib treatment.

The CDR3 reads CASRGRDSDTQYF. In DNA form, the CDR3 reads TGTGCCAGCAGAGGCAGGGACTCAGATACGCAGTATTTT. This chain joins TRBV28 and TRBJ2-3; the D gene is possibly TRBD2 (6 bases). Trimming left V 6 bases short and J 4 bases short, with 11 bases between. CDR3 length equals 13 residues. The germline V gene encodes CDR1 MDHEN and CDR2 SYDVKM.